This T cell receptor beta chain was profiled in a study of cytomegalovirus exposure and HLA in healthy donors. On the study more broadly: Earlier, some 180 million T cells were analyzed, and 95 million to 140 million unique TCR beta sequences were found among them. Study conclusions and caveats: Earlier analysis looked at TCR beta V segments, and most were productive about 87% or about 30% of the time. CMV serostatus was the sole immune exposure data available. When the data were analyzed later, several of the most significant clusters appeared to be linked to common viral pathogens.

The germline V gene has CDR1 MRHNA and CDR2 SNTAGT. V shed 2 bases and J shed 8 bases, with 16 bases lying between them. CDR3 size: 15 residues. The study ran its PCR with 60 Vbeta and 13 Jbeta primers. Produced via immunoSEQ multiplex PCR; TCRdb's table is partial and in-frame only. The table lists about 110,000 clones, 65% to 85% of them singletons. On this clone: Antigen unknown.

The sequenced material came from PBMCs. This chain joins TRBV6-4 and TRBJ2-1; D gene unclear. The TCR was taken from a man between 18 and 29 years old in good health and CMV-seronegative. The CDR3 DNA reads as TGTGCCAGCAGTGACACCCCATCGGCCACAGATGAGCAGTTCTTC. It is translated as CASSDTPSATDEQFF.